The text below deals with one TCR beta chain. Its target is unknown. These data are taken from a study of PD-1 blockade in classical Hodgkin lymphoma. Study outcomes and limitations: Newly diagnosed and completely responding patients shared comparable baseline diversity. Individuals who commenced nivolumab within less than 1 year of ASCT were excluded. What caused the repertoire differences, perhaps disease activity or prior therapy, remains undefined.

Each patient relapsed following autologous stem cell transplantation, and prior brentuximab vedotin exposure differed. Each best response was a complete response, a partial response or progressive disease. Sequenced by immunoSEQ multiplex PCR; TCRdb stores in-frame clones only, minus some. Of roughly 150,000 clones listed, around four fifths are singletons. The clonotype comes from a human donor with classical Hodgkin lymphoma. The sequencing used peripheral blood mononuclear cells (PBMCs), collected before the second cycle of nivolumab.

The CDR3 region is CSGQNSGAYTDTQYF. The CDR3 coding sequence is TGCAGCGGTCAAAATAGCGGGGCCTACACAGATACGCAGTATTTT. The V call is TRBV29-1, the J call TRBJ2-3; 8 nucleotides match TRBD2. The CDR3 totals 15 residues. The junction had 11 bases not matched to a gene; V was cut back by 7 bases and J by 2 bases. CDR1 and CDR2 from the germline V gene are SQVTM and ANQGSEA.